The following is a T cell receptor (beta chain) sequence with its context. These data belong to a study of blood T cell repertoires in COVID-19. Only in-frame clones appear in the TCRdb table, and some are missing; sequencing was by immunoSEQ multiplex PCR. Of under 70,000 clones in the sample, roughly 90% are singletons; the top ten hold 13% to 15%. Trimming removed 0 bases at V and 3 bases at J, with 17 bases between. CDR3 size: 17 residues. Germline lookup yields CDR1 MGHRA and CDR2 YSYEKL. The sample was peripheral blood. The chain carries TRBV4-1 and TRBJ1-2; TRBD1 is a possible D gene (6 bases). The sequence was obtained from a human donor with active COVID-19. The donor label of this sample is uncertain. The CDR3: CASSQEPNRVFDYGYTF. The CDR3 coding sequence is TGCGCCAGCAGCCAAGAACCCAACAGGGTTTTCGACTATGGCTACACCTTC.